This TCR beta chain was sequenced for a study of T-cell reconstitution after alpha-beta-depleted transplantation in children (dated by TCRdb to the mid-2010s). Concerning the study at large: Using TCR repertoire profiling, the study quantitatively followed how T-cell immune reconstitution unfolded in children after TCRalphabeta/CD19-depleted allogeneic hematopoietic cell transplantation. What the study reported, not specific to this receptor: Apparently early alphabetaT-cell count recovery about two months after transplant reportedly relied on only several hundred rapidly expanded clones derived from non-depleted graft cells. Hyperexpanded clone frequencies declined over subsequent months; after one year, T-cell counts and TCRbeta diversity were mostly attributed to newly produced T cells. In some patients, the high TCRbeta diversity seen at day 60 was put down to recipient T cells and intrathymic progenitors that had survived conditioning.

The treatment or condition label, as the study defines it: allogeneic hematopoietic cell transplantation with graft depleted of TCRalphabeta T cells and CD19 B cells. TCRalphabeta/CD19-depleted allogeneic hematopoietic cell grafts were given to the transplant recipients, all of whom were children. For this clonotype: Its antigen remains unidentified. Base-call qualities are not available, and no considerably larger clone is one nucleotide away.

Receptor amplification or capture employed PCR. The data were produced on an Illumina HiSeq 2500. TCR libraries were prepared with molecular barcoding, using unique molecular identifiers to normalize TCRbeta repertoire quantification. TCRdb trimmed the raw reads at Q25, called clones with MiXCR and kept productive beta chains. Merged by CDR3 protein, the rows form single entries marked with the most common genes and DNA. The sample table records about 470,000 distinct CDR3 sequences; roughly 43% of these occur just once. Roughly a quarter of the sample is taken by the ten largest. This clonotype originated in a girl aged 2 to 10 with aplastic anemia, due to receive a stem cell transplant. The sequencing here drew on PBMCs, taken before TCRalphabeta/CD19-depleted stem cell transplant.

The nucleotides are TGCAGTGCTAGCCGAGGAGCTCTGTACAATGAGCAGTTCTTC. The encoded protein is CSASRGALYNEQFF. Recombination linked TRBV20-1 to TRBJ2-1, with the D segment identity uncertain. CDR1 and CDR2 were assigned from the germline V gene (reference sequence) as DFQATT and SNEGSKA. Relative to germline, V is 3 bases shorter and J is 4 bases shorter, with 13 bases between their ends. Counted from cysteine to phenylalanine, this CDR3 has 14 amino acids. Of the read, only the CDR3 DNA is kept; its 42 bases are in frame from base 1.